This TCR beta chain emerged from a study of cytomegalovirus exposure and HLA in healthy donors. With respect to this clone: Its antigen is not known.

Primers for the PCR totalled 60 Vbeta and 13 Jbeta. Profiling relied on immunoSEQ multiplex PCR, and the TCRdb table lists in-frame clones only, not all of them. This table holds some 190,000 clones, approximately 80% found once. Whole-study results and caveats: Most TCRs appeared rarely, but some public TCRs recurred in many donors.

Germline V gene data show CDR1 as MDHEN and CDR2 as SYDVKM. V was clipped by 6 bases and J by 5 bases; unmatched bases: 7. This CDR3 has 15 residues. The J gene is TRBJ2-1, the V gene TRBV28; 10 positions agree with TRBD2. Sequencing input: PBMCs. The clonotype comes from a male donor in good health and CMV-seronegative. CDR3 in amino acids: CASRGAGTSDNEQFF. As DNA, the CDR3 is TGTGCCAGCAGAGGAGCCGGGACTAGCGACAATGAGCAGTTCTTC. The whole variable domain, filled in from reference TRBV28 and TRBJ2-1, reads DVKVTQSSRYLVKRTGEKVFLECVQDMDHENMFWYRQDPGLGLRLIYFSYDVKMKEKGDIPEGYSVSREKKERFSLILESASTNQTSMYLCASRGAGTSDNEQFFGPGTRLTVL.